These 14 T cell receptor beta chains came from one sample sequenced in a study of T cells in localized non-small cell lung cancer. The method was immunoSEQ multiplex PCR; TCRdb's version includes in-frame clones alone and lacks a portion of them. The data show 45,000 to 50,000 clones, 86% seen once. The sample here was PBMCs, taken before any cancer treatment. The receptors come from a man between 35 and 75 years old with stage II lung adenocarcinoma.

The chain uses TRBV10-2 and TRBJ2-7; D unclear. This CDR3 region has 13 residues. The germline V gene encodes CDR1 WSHSY and CDR2 SAAADI. The V end was cut by 2 bases, the J end by 6 bases, with 11 bases between. Written as DNA, the CDR3 is TGCGCCAGCAGTGAGGAATTCTACACCGAGCAGTACTTC. Translation gives CASSEEFYTEQYF.

The V and J genes are TRBV28 and TRBJ1-6; no clear D. V was trimmed by 6 bases and J by 6 bases, leaving 9 bases between them. Germline assignment: CDR1 MDHEN and CDR2 SYDVKM. CDR3 length: 13 amino acids. CDR3 in amino acids: CASRRIANSPLHF. Written as DNA, the CDR3 is TGTGCCAGCAGGCGGATAGCTAATTCACCCCTCCACTTT.

V and J are TRBV5-1 and TRBJ1-2, with 7 bases aligning to TRBD1. This CDR3 is 15 amino acids long. Per germline, CDR1 SGHRS and CDR2 YFSETQ. With V trimmed by 0 bases and J by 2 bases, 4 bases remained unmatched. CDR3 sequence reads: CASSLAGGQNYGYTF. The DNA for the CDR3 is TGCGCCAGCAGCTTGGCAGGGGGACAAAACTATGGCTACACCTTC.

The chain carries TRBV6-5 and TRBJ2-7, with D unclear. Germline assignment: CDR1 MNHEY and CDR2 SVGAGI. The germline V and J ends were trimmed by 2 bases and 4 bases, with 9 bases remaining between them. CDR3 size: 13 residues. CDR3 sequence reads: CASSYSHEYEQYV. CDR3 DNA: TGTGCCAGCAGTTACAGCCACGAGTACGAGCAGTACGTC.

This clone was seen once. The V call is TRBV19, the J call TRBJ1-5; 7 bases match TRBD1. This CDR3 has 17 residues. CDR1 is LNHDA and CDR2 is SQIVND in the germline V gene (reference sequence). After removal of 5 bases from V and 3 bases from J, the junction contained 13 bases not matched to a gene. The CDR3 sequence: CASSLGRRQGFNQPQHF. CDR3 bases: TGTGCCAGTAGTCTCGGCCGACGACAGGGCTTCAATCAGCCCCAGCATTTT.

This chain uses TRBV19 with TRBJ2-1, with 8 bases that match TRBD1. Germline V gene data show CDR1 as LNHDA and CDR2 as SQIVND (reference sequence). The CDR3 extends over 12 amino acids. With 5 bases clipped from V and 11 bases from J, the junction kept 5 bases outside the gene matches. The CDR3 here is CASSQRDRKQFF. The CDR3 coding sequence is TGTGCCAGTAGTCAACGGGACAGGAAGCAGTTCTTC.

The chain has TRBV6-6 and TRBJ1-1; 7 nucleotides agree with TRBD1. Trimming removed 5 bases from V and 3 bases from J; junction bases left unmatched: 6. The CDR3 runs 14 residues. The germline V gene encodes CDR1 MNHNY and CDR2 SVGAGI (reference sequence). The CDR3 is CASSPYRGHTEAFF. DNA for the CDR3: TGTGCCAGCAGTCCCTACAGGGGACACACTGAAGCTTTCTTT.

V and J are TRBV5-5 and TRBJ1-5, with 7 positions matching TRBD1. Germline loops: CDR1 SGHKS, CDR2 YYEKEE (reference sequence). The V segment lost 0 bases and the J segment 5 bases; nucleotides outside the gene matches: 2. The CDR3 sequence is 14 residues long. The CDR3 coding sequence is TGTGCCAGCAGCTTGGGACAGGGTTATCAGCCCCAGCATTTT. Protein product: CASSLGQGYQPQHF.

The J gene is TRBJ1-5, the V gene TRBV7-9; no definite D call. Trimming left V 1 base short and J 2 bases short, with 9 bases between. The germline CDR1 and CDR2 sequences are SEHNR and FQNEAQ (reference sequence). The CDR3 covers 15 residues. The CDR3 sequence: CASSLGAGGNQPQHF. DNA for the CDR3: TGTGCCAGCAGCTTAGGTGCAGGAGGCAATCAGCCCCAGCATTTT.

The rearrangement joins TRBV9 to TRBJ2-5; no reliable D call. Germline CDR1 is SGDLS and CDR2 is YYNGEE. This CDR3 contains 14 residues. V shed 3 bases and J shed 0 bases, with 9 bases lying between them. The CDR3 nucleotides read TGTGCCAGCAGCGCATCATCGAACCAAGAGACCCAGTACTTC. Translation gives CASSASSNQETQYF.

This clone was picked up one time. The chain recombines TRBV7-6 with TRBJ2-7; weak D call: TRBD2 (6 bases). CDR1 is SGHVS, CDR2 FNYEAQ, per germline. Between the trimmed V and J ends, which lost 7 bases and 5 bases, there was a span of 18 bases. The CDR3 totals 14 residues. The CDR3 bases are TGTGCCAGCAACCGGGGAGGAGGGCCGGACGAGCAGTACGTC. Protein: CASNRGGGPDEQYV.

The V and J genes are TRBV5-4 and TRBJ1-6; 10 nucleotides match TRBD1. Germline loops: CDR1 SGHNT, CDR2 YYREEE (reference sequence). The J segment lost 7 bases and the V segment lost 4 bases, leaving 17 bases of the junction unmatched. The CDR3 spans 19 residues. The CDR3 here is CASSTRDRGVGGLNSPLHF. The CDR3 DNA follows: TGTGCCAGCAGCACTCGGGACAGGGGCGTCGGGGGCCTCAATTCACCCCTCCACTTT. The full variable domain, completed using reference TRBV5-4 and TRBJ1-6, is ETGVTQSPTHLIKTRGQQVTLRCSSQSGHNTVSWYQQALGQGPQFIFQYYREEENGRGNFPPRFSGLQFPNYSSELNVNALELDDSALYLCASSTRDRGVGGLNSPLHFGNGTRLTVT.

This clone has just one count. The DNA for the CDR3 is TGTGCCAGCAGACACAAAGAGGGACTCGGGGAGGACACTGAAGCTTTCTTT. This sequence encodes CASRHKEGLGEDTEAFF. The chain links TRBV7-9 to TRBJ1-1, with a possible D match to TRBD1 (5 bases). The V gene lost 6 bases and the J gene lost 3 bases, with 23 bases spanning the gap. This CDR3 contains 17 residues. Germline values: CDR1 SEHNR, CDR2 FQNEAQ (reference sequence).

V is TRBV27 and J is TRBJ1-2; 8 nucleotides line up with TRBD1. In germline, CDR1 is MNHEY, CDR2 SMNVEV (reference sequence). The CDR3 contains 15 residues. V shed 5 bases, J shed 4 bases, and the junction held 9 bases outside the gene matches. The CDR3 DNA reads as TGTGCCAGCAGTGTACAGGGGGGAAGCCTCTATGGCTACACCTTC. This encodes CASSVQGGSLYGYTF.